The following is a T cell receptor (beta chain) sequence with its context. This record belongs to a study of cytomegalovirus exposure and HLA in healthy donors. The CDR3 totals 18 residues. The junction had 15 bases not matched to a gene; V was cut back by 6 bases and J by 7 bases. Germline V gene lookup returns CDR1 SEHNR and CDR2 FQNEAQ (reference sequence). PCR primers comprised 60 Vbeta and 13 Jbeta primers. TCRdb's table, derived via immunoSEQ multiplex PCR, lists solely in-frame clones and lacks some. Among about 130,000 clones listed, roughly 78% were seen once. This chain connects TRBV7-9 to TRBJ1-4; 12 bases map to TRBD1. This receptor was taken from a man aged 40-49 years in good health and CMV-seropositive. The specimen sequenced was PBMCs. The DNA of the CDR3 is TGTGCCAGCAGGGCCGGGACAGGGGGCTCTAGCGGTAGTGAAAAACTGTTTTTT. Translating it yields CASRAGTGGSSGSEKLFF. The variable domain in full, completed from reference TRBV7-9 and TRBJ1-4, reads DTGVSQNPRHKITKRGQNVTFRCDPISEHNRLYWYRQTLGQGPEFLTYFQNEAQLEKSRLLSDRFSAERPKGSFSTLEIQRTEQGDSAMYLCASRAGTGGSSGSEKLFFGSGTQLSVL.